Given below is one T cell receptor (beta chain) in context. The antigen is not known. An end of the junction differs from the germline gene, which may be a read error. This sample was taken from a study of T cell repertoires in aging, cancer and after chemotherapy. Study details: Six age groups, ranging from 30 or younger to 70 or older, included the donors. Patients with chronic lymphocytic leukemia were sampled before and after fludarabine- or bendamustine-based chemotherapy.

Points from the study as a whole: Loss of evenness, beyond lost richness, contributed to age-related TCR diversity decline in cancer patients. Thymic emigration or peripheral T cell expansion may be impaired by lymphoid organ infiltration in hematological cancer.

Rearranged V-D-J TRB sequences were amplified with a mixed TRB-A/B primer pool. TCRdb recomputed calls from the multiplex PCR reads with MiXCR, one row per CDR3 protein. The sample lists roughly 1,800 distinct CDR3 sequences, around 60% occurring once. Peripheral blood genomic DNA, not sorted cells or RNA, was the template. This CDR3 region has 16 residues. Germline CDR1 and CDR2: ENHRY and SYGVKD. The sequenced sample consisted of blood. The V and J genes are TRBV10-3 and TRBJ2-5; D unclear. The origin of this receptor is a human donor with a blood cancer. CDR3 nucleotide sequence: TGTGCCAGCAGTTACAGCGCCGGCATGGGTCAAGAGACCCAGTACTTC. Translated, it gives CASSYSAGMGQETQYF.